The 20 T cell receptor beta chains below were found in one sample sequenced in a study of Ad26.COV2.S vaccination and SARS-CoV-2 variants. Treatment defined: roughly 20 received Ad26.COV2.S at low or high dose, single or two shots; about 5 received placebo; per-sample allocation not given. The samples were gathered on day 63 after the first injection of vaccine or placebo. Here immunoSEQ multiplex PCR was the method, and the copy in TCRdb shows in-frame clones only, minus some. The sample contains about 460,000 clones, 80% to 90% of which appear only once. The sequencing here drew on peripheral blood, taken in a trial of Ad26.COV2.S vaccine versus placebo. Receptors originate from a person aged 18-60 years who received the Ad26.COV2.S COVID-19 vaccine or a placebo.

The chain couples TRBV29-1 to TRBJ1-2; 11 bases are a match to TRBD1. The CDR3 covers 13 residues. V was pared by 2 bases and J by 5 bases, with 1 base of the junction left unmatched. Germline loops: CDR1 SQVTM, CDR2 ANQGSEA. CDR3 DNA sequence: TGCAGCGTTGAAAGGGACAGGGGGTATGGCTACACCTTC. Amino acid sequence: CSVERDRGYGYTF. Combining the CDR3 with reference TRBV29-1 and TRBJ1-2 gives the whole variable domain SAVISQKPSRDICQRGTSLTIQCQVDSQVTMMFWYRQQPGQSLTLIATANQGSEATYESGFVIDKFPISRPNLTFSTLTVSNMSPEDSSIYLCSVERDRGYGYTFGSGTRLTVV.

V and J are TRBV3-1 (or the pseudogene TRBV3-2) and TRBJ2-3; D might be TRBD2 (5 bases). The CDR3 is made up of 15 amino acids. CDR1 LGHDT and CDR2 YNNKEL come from the germline V gene (reference sequence). Deletions cut 0 bases from V and 2 bases from J, with 9 bases between. The CDR3 DNA reads TGTGCCAGCAGCCAAGATGGAGCGGTCACAGATACGCAGTATTTT. Translating gives CASSQDGAVTDTQYF.

This clone was detected a few times. Other DNA sequences in this specimen translate into the identical CDR3. The rearrangement uses TRBV28 and TRBJ1-2; D gene ambiguous. The V end was cut by 2 bases, the J end by 2 bases, with 3 bases between. Germline values: CDR1 MDHEN, CDR2 SYDVKM. This CDR3 has 12 amino acids. CDR3 nucleotide sequence: TGTGCCAGCAGTTTACGGAACTATGGCTACACCTTC. Its translation: CASSLRNYGYTF.

The genes are TRBV19 and TRBJ1-3; TRBD1 is a possible D gene (5 bases). Deletions cut 1 base from V and 2 bases from J, with 9 bases between. The CDR3 is 15 residues long. Germline CDR1 reads LNHDA; CDR2 reads SQIVND (reference sequence). The chain's CDR3 is CASSIGWTPGNTIYF. The CDR3 region has the DNA TGTGCCAGTAGTATAGGTTGGACACCTGGAAACACCATATATTTT.

This clone was recorded once. The V and J genes are TRBV5-1 and TRBJ2-1; D may correspond to TRBD1 or TRBD2 (5 bases each). V gave up 2 bases and J gave up 4 bases, with 19 bases separating them. The CDR3 runs 17 residues. Germline V gives CDR1 SGHRS, CDR2 YFSETQ. Here the CDR3 DNA reads TGCGCCAGCAGCTTTCTGTCTAGCTGGGGGAATTACAATGAGCAGTTCTTC. Protein product: CASSFLSSWGNYNEQFF.

CDR3 in DNA: TGTGCCAGTAAGGCGGGAGGAGAGACCCAGTACTTC. Translating it yields CASKAGGETQYF. This rearrangement joins TRBV19 to TRBJ2-5, with TRBD2 matching 8 bases. The trim removed 7 bases at V and 4 bases at J, leaving 2 bases unmatched. The CDR3 is 12 residues long. Per germline, CDR1 LNHDA and CDR2 SQIVND (reference sequence).

In DNA, the CDR3 is TGTGCCAGCAGCCCCTGGGGCTACGAGCAGTACTTC. Residues: CASSPWGYEQYF. The genes are TRBV28 and TRBJ2-7; D not certain. Germline CDR1 and CDR2: MDHEN and SYDVKM. There are 12 residues in the CDR3. V was shortened by 6 bases and J by 3 bases, with 9 bases between the two germline ends.

The gene calls are TRBV7-6 and TRBJ2-7, with TRBD2 matching 12 bases. Trimming cost V 5 bases and J 5 bases; bases outside gene matches: 7. The CDR3 consists of 15 residues. CDR1 is SGHVS, CDR2 FNYEAQ, per germline. The CDR3 DNA sequence: TGTGCCAGCAGCCCCCAACTAGCGGGAGGAGACGAGCAGTACTTC. The encoded protein is CASSPQLAGGDEQYF.

This rearrangement joins TRBV4-1 to TRBJ2-1, with 15 nucleotides matching TRBD2. The germline CDR1 and CDR2 sequences are MGHRA and YSYEKL. Trimming removed 4 bases from V and 13 bases from J; junction bases left unmatched: 8. The CDR3 length is 15 residues. The CDR3 spells CASSRAGLAGGDQFF. The CDR3 DNA reads as TGCGCCAGCAGCCGCGCGGGACTAGCGGGAGGCGACCAGTTCTTC.

This chain joins TRBV3-1 (or the pseudogene TRBV3-2) and TRBJ1-1; D remains unclear. Deletions cut 1 base from V and 5 bases from J, with 8 bases between. Per germline, CDR1 LGHDT and CDR2 YNNKEL (reference sequence). The CDR3 extends over 13 amino acids. The CDR3 protein is CASSQGVWTEAFF. CDR3 nucleotides: TGTGCCAGCAGCCAAGGGGTTTGGACTGAAGCTTTCTTT.

This chain connects TRBV6-6 to TRBJ1-5; 11 nucleotides agree with TRBD1. Trimming cost V 6 bases and J 6 bases; bases outside gene matches: 7. The CDR3 runs 15 residues. Germline CDR1 and CDR2: MNHNY and SVGAGI (reference sequence). The DNA of the CDR3 is TGTGCCAGCAGACCGGGACAGGGGGGAAGTCAGCCCCAGCATTTT. This sequence encodes CASRPGQGGSQPQHF.

The chain combines TRBV7-9 with TRBJ2-1, with D tentatively TRBD1 (5 bases). There are 11 residues in the CDR3. Germline V CDR1 and CDR2: SEHNR, FQNEAQ (reference sequence). V lost 7 bases, J lost 11 bases, and 12 bases lay in between. The CDR3 DNA follows: TGTGCCAGCAACAATGACAGCAAGCAGTTCTTC. Protein: CASNNDSKQFF.

The gene calls are TRBV19 and TRBJ2-1; 9 bases are a match to TRBD2. The V and J ends lost 0 bases and 4 bases, in that order; junction bases with no gene match: 4. CDR3 size: 16 residues. Germline V gene data show CDR1 as LNHDA and CDR2 as SQIVND (reference sequence). CDR3 sequence (DNA): TGTGCCAGTAGTATAGATCTTAGCGGGAGTTACAATGAGCAGTTCTTC. As protein: CASSIDLSGSYNEQFF.

The V gene is TRBV24-1, the J gene TRBJ2-2; D is uncertain. Germline CDR1 and CDR2: KGHDR and SFDVKD. The CDR3 runs 15 residues. V was trimmed by 10 bases and J by 1 base, leaving 15 bases between them. The CDR3 loop reads CATKPSERNTGELFF. CDR3 DNA sequence: TGTGCCACAAAACCGTCGGAAAGGAACACCGGGGAGCTGTTTTTT.

V is TRBV9 and J is TRBJ2-7; 10 positions agree with TRBD2. CDR1 SGDLS and CDR2 YYNGEE come from the germline V gene. The ends lost 4 bases at V and 4 bases at J; junction bases unmatched: 11. The CDR3 is made up of 16 amino acids. The DNA for the CDR3 is TGTGCCAGCAGCCCATCCTTTAGCGGGGGGTTATACGAGCAGTACTTC. Protein sequence: CASSPSFSGGLYEQYF.

The chain is built from TRBV28 and TRBJ2-2; D is undetermined. V lost 6 bases and J lost 4, with 15 bases in between. The length of the CDR3 is 15 residues. Germline V gene lookup returns CDR1 MDHEN and CDR2 SYDVKM. The CDR3 region is CASRQGGVGTGELFF. The CDR3 coding sequence is TGTGCCAGCAGACAAGGTGGGGTGGGCACCGGGGAGCTGTTTTTT.

V usage is TRBV4-1 and J usage is TRBJ2-5; a possible D gene is TRBD2 (5 bases). V lost 1 base to trimming and J lost 1 base, with 10 bases between them. The V gene's germline CDR1 is MGHRA and CDR2 YSYEKL. The CDR3 runs 15 residues. The CDR3 protein is CASSQVSGGQETQYF. The CDR3 DNA reads TGCGCCAGCAGCCAAGTCAGCGGCGGCCAAGAGACCCAGTACTTC.

The chain has TRBV5-6 and TRBJ2-7; 9 bases fit TRBD1. There are 14 residues in the CDR3. Germline trimming cut 3 bases from V and 6 bases from J; bases unmatched to any gene: 7. CDR1 and CDR2 (germline): SGHDT, YYEEEE. The DNA of the CDR3 is TGTGCCAGCAGCTATACCGGGACAGGGAGCGAGCAGTACTTC. Translated, it gives CASSYTGTGSEQYF.

This chain connects TRBV7-6 to TRBJ2-7; 7 bases line up with TRBD1. Germline V CDR1 and CDR2: SGHVS, FNYEAQ. V dropped 4 bases and J dropped 0; count of bases not matched to a gene: 6. The CDR3 extends over 15 amino acids. Written as DNA, the CDR3 is TGTGCCAGCAGCTCAGGACAGGTTGGCTCCTACGAGCAGTACTTC. It translates to CASSSGQVGSYEQYF. Complete variable domain (other parts from reference TRBV7-6 and TRBJ2-7): GAGVSQSPRYKVTKRGQDVALRCDPISGHVSLYWYRQALGQGPEFLTYFNYEAQQDKSGLPNDRFSAERPEGSISTLTIQRTEQRDSAMYRCASSSGQVGSYEQYFGPGTRLTVT.

The chain has TRBV9 and TRBJ2-7, with unresolved D. This CDR3 has 13 residues. V lost 3 bases and J lost 8, with 15 bases in between. CDR1 SGDLS and CDR2 YYNGEE come from the germline V gene. CDR3 residues: CASSARESSQQYF. The CDR3 nucleotides are TGTGCCAGCAGCGCGCGCGAGAGTTCACAGCAGTACTTC.